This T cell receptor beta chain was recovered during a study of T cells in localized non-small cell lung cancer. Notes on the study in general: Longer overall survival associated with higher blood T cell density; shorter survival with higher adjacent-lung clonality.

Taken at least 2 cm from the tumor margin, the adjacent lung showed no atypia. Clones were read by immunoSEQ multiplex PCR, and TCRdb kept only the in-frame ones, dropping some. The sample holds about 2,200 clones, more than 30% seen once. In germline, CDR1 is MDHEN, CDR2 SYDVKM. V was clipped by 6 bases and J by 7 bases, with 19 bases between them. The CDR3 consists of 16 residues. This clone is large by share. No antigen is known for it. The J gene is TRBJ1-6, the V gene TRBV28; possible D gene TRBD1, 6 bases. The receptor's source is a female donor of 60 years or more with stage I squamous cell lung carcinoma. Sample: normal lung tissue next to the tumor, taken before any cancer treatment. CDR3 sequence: CASRKGGLGSNSPLHF. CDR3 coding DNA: TGTGCCAGCAGAAAAGGGGGTTTGGGATCGAATTCACCCCTCCACTTT. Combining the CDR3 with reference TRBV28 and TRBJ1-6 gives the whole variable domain DVKVTQSSRYLVKRTGEKVFLECVQDMDHENMFWYRQDPGLGLRLIYFSYDVKMKEKGDIPEGYSVSREKKERFSLILESASTNQTSMYLCASRKGGLGSNSPLHFGNGTRLTVT.